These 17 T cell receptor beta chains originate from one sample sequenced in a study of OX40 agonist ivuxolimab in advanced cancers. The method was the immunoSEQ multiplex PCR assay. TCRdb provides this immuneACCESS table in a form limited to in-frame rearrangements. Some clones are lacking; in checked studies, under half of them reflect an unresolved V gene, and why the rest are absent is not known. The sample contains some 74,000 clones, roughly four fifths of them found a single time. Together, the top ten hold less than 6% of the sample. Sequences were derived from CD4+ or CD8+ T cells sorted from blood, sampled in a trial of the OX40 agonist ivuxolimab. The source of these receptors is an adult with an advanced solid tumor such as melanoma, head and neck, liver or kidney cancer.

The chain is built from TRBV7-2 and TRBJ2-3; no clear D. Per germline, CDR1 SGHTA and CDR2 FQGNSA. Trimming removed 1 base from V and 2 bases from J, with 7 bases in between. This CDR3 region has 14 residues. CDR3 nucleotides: TGTGCCAGCAGCTTAGGACTTCCCACAGATACGCAGTATTTT. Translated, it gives CASSLGLPTDTQYF.

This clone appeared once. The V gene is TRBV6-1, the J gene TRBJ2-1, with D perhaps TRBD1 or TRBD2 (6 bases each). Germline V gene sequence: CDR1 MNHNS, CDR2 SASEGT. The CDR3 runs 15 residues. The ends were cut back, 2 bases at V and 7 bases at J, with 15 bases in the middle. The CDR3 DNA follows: TGTGCCAGCAGTGAAATGGGGAGAGGGGGGAATGAGCAGTTCTTC. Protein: CASSEMGRGGNEQFF.

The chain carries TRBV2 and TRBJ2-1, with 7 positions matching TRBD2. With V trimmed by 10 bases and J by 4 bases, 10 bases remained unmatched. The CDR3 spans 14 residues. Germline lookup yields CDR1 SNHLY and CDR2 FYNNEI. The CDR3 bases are TGTGCCACGAGGCGGGGGACCCAATACAATGAGCAGTTCTTC. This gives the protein CATRRGTQYNEQFF.

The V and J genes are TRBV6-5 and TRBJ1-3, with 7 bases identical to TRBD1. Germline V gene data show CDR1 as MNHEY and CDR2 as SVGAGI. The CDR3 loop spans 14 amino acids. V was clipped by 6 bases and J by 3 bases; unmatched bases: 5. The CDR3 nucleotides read TGTGCCAGCAGCCAGGGGGGGCTTGGAAACACCATATATTTT. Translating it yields CASSQGGLGNTIYF.

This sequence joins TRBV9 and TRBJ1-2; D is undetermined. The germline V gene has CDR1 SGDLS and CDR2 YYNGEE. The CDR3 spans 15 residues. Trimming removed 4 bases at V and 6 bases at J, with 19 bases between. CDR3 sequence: CASSTRPEGNDGYTF. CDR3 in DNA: TGTGCCAGCAGCACCCGACCCGAAGGGAACGATGGCTACACCTTC.

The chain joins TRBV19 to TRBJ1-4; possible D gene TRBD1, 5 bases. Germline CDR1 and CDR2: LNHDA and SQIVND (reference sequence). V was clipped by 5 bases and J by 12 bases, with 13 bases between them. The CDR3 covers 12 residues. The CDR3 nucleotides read TGTGCCAGTAGTTCCAACAGGAGGGAACTGTTTTTT. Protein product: CASSSNRRELFF.

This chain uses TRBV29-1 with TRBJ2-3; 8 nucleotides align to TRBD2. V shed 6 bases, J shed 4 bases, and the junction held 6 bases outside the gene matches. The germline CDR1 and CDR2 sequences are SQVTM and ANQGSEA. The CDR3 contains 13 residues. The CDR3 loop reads CSVKREYADTQYF. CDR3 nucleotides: TGCAGCGTAAAGCGGGAGTACGCAGATACGCAGTATTTT.

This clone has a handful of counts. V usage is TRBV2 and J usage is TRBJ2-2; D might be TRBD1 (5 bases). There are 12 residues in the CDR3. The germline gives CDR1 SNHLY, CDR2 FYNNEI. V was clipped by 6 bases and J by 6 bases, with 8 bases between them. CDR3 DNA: TGTGCCAGCAGGGGGCAGGCCGGGGAGCTGTTTTTT. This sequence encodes CASRGQAGELFF. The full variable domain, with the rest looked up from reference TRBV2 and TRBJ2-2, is EPEVTQTPSHQVTQMGQEVILRCVPISNHLYFYWYRQILGQKVEFLVSFYNNEISEKSEIFDDQFSVERPDGSNFTLKIRSTKLEDSAMYFCASRGQAGELFFGEGSRLTVL.

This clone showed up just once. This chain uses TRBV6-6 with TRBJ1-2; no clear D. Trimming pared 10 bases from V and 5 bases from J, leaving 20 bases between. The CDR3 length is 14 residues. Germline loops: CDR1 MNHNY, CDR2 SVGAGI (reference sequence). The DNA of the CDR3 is TGTGCCACCTGTCAGCCGGGTCTCATTTATGGCTACACCTTC. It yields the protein CATCQPGLIYGYTF.

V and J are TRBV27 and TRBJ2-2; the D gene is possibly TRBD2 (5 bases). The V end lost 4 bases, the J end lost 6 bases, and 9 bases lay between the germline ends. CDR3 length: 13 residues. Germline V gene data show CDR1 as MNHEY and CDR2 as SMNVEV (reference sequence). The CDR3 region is CASSSWGAGELFF. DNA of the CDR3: TGTGCCAGCAGTTCCTGGGGAGCCGGGGAGCTGTTTTTT.

The CDR3 is CSAVLDEQYF. The CDR3, as DNA: TGCAGTGCTGTACTCGACGAGCAGTACTTC. This chain connects TRBV20-1 to TRBJ2-7, with no clear D. V lost 5 bases, J lost 5 bases, and 7 bases lay in between. The CDR3 sequence is 10 residues long. Germline values: CDR1 DFQATT, CDR2 SNEGSKA (reference sequence).

The DNA of the CDR3 is TGTGCCAGCAGTGAAGGACAGCCAGGGGATACGCAGTATTTT. Encoded protein: CASSEGQPGDTQYF. The rearrangement uses TRBV2 and TRBJ2-3, with D possibly being TRBD1 (5 bases). The V end lost 1 base, the J end lost 6 bases, and 11 bases lay between the germline ends. The germline CDR1 and CDR2 sequences are SNHLY and FYNNEI. The CDR3 loop spans 14 amino acids.

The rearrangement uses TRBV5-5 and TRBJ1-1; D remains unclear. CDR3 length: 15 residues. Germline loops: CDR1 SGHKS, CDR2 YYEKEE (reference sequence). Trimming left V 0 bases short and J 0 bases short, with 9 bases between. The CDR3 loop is CASSLEGSLNTEAFF. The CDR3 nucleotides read TGTGCCAGCAGCTTGGAAGGGTCTTTGAACACTGAAGCTTTCTTT.

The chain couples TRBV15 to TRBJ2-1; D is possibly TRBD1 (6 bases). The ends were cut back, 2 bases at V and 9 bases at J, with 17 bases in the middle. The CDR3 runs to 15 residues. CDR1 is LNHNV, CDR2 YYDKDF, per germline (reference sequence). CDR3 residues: CATSRQHPLQGEQFF. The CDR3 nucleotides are TGTGCCACCAGCAGACAGCACCCACTACAGGGTGAGCAGTTCTTC.

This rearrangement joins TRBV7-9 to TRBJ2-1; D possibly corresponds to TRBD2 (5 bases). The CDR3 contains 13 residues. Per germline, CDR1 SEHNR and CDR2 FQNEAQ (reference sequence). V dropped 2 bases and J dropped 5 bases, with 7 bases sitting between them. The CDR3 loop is CASSLRRNNEQFF. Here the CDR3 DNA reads TGTGCCAGCAGCTTAAGGAGGAACAATGAGCAGTTCTTC.

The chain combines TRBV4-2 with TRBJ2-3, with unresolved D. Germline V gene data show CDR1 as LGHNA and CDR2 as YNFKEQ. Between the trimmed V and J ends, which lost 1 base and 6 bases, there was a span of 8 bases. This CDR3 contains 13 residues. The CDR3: CASSQVDGDTQYF. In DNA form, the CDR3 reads TGTGCCAGCAGCCAAGTTGACGGGGATACGCAGTATTTT.

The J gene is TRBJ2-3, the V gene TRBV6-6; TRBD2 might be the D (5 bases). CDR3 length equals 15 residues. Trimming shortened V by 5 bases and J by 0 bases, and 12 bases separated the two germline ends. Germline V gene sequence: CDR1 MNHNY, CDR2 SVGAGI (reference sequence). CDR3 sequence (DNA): TGTGCCAGCAGTCCTGGGAGTGGGAGCACAGATACGCAGTATTTT. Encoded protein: CASSPGSGSTDTQYF.